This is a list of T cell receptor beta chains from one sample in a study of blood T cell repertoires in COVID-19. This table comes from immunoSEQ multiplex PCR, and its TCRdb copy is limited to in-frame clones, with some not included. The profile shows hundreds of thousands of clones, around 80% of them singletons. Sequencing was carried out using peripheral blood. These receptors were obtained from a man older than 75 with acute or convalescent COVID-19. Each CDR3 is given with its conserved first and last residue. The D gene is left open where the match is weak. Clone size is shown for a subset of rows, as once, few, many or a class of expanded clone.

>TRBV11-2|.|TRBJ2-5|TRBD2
CASSLVGLAGVETQYF
TGTGCCAGCAGCTTAGTGGGGCTAGCGGGAGTAGAGACCCAGTACTTC
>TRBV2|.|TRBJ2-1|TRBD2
CASSEASGFKQFF
TGTGCCAGCAGTGAGGCTAGCGGGTTTAAGCAGTTCTTC
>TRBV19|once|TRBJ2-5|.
CASSMVAGLQETQYF
TGTGCCAGTAGTATGGTGGCGGGACTCCAAGAGACCCAGTACTTC
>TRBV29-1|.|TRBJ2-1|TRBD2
CSVGGDGGGRAGNEQFF
TGCAGCGTTGGAGGAGACGGCGGCGGGAGGGCTGGGAATGAGCAGTTCTTC
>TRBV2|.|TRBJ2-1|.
CASSGGLSSYNEQFF
TGTGCCAGCAGTGGGGGCCTCAGCTCCTACAATGAGCAGTTCTTC
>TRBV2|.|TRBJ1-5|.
CASSAQTGNQPQHF
TGTGCCAGCAGTGCCCAGACGGGAAATCAGCCCCAGCATTTT
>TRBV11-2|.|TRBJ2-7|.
CASSSSGGYEQYF
TGTGCCAGCAGCTCCTCCGGGGGTTACGAGCAGTACTTC
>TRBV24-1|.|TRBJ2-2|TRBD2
CAPLGGGNTGELFF
TGTGCCCCCCTCGGGGGGGGAAACACCGGGGAGCTGTTTTTT
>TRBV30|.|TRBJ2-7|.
CAWSILRGVEQYF
TGTGCCTGGAGTATTCTTCGGGGAGTCGAGCAGTACTTC
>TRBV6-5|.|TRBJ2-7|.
CASTTGQIGIDEQYF
TGTGCCAGCACTACTGGACAGATCGGTATCGACGAGCAGTACTTC
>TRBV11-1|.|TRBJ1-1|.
CASSSGSLGDTEAFF
TGTGCCAGCAGTTCAGGGTCTTTAGGAGACACTGAAGCTTTCTTT
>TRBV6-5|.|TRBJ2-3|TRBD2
CASRASGMADTQYF
TGTGCCAGCAGGGCTAGCGGTATGGCAGATACGCAGTATTTT
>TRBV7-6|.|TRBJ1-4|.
CASSLDGQGNEKLFF
TGTGCCAGCAGCTTAGACGGGCAGGGGAATGAAAAACTGTTTTTT
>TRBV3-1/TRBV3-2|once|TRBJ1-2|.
CASSPTPSAIRVGYTF
TGTGCCAGCAGCCCGACCCCATCAGCCATCAGGGTGGGCTACACCTTC
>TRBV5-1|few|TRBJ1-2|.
CASSLALGLLVHGYTF
TGCGCCAGCAGCTTGGCCCTCGGTCTCCTGGTCCATGGCTACACCTTC
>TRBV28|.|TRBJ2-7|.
CASSLRGGREQYF
TGTGCCAGCAGTTTACGGGGAGGAAGGGAGCAGTACTTC
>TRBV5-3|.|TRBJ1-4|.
CARSPPQRSGTNEKLFF
TGTGCCAGAAGCCCCCCCCAAAGGTCGGGGACTAATGAAAAACTGTTTTTT
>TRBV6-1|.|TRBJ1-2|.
CASSVSLQGTYNYGYTF
TGTGCCAGCAGTGTATCGTTACAGGGTACCTATAACTATGGCTACACCTTC
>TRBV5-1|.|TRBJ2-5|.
CASSLGLDRYQETQYF
TGCGCCAGCAGCTTGGGGTTAGACAGGTACCAAGAGACCCAGTACTTC
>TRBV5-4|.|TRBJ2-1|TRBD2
CASSFTLAGVVNEQFF
TGTGCCAGCAGCTTCACTCTAGCGGGGGTTGTCAATGAGCAGTTCTTC
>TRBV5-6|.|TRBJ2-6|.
CASSGKGLGANVLTF
TGTGCCAGCAGCGGGAAGGGGCTAGGGGCCAACGTCCTGACTTTC
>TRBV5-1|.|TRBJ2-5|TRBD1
CASSFSPGQGGETQYF
TGCGCCAGCAGCTTTTCGCCGGGACAGGGTGGAGAGACCCAGTACTTC
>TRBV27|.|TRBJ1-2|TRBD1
CASSLTGVDGYTF
TGTGCCAGCAGTTTGACAGGGGTAGATGGCTACACCTTC
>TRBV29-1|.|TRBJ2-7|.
CSVGDTPYEQYF
TGCAGCGTTGGGGACACACCCTACGAGCAGTACTTC
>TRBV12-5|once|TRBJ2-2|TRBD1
CASGLGLTGAGELFF
TGTGCTAGTGGTTTGGGCCTCACAGGGGCCGGGGAGCTGTTTTTT
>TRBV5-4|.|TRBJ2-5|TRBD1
CASRGTEETQYF
TGTGCCAGCCGTGGGACAGAAGAGACCCAGTACTTC
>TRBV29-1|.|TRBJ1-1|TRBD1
CSVAGGLTEAFF
TGCAGCGTCGCAGGGGGCTTGACTGAAGCTTTCTTT
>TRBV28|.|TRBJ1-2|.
CASSFPYGYTF
TGTGCCAGCAGTTTCCCTTATGGCTACACCTTC
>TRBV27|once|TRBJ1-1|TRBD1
CASSLPTGKNLPGTEAFF
TGTGCCAGCAGTTTGCCGACAGGGAAAAACTTGCCGGGCACTGAAGCTTTCTTT
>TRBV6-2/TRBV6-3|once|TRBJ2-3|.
CASSSMWGDPQYF
TGTGCCAGCAGTTCTATGTGGGGGGACCCGCAGTATTTT
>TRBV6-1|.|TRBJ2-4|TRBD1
CASSEEGARRYF
TGTGCCAGCAGTGAAGAGGGGGCGCGGAGGTACTTC
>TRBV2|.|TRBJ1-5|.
CASSDWSLSNQPQHF
TGTGCCAGCAGTGATTGGAGCCTTAGCAATCAGCCCCAGCATTTT
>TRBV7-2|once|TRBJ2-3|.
CASSLRGTSTDTQYF
TGTGCCAGCAGCTTACGGGGGACTAGCACAGATACGCAGTATTTT
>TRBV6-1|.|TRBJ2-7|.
CASIEGQAYEQYF
TGTGCCAGCATTGAAGGGCAGGCCTACGAGCAGTACTTC
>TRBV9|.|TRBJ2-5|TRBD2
CASSVGSLAGGRETQYF
TGTGCCAGCAGCGTAGGATCCCTAGCGGGAGGGCGGGAGACCCAGTACTTC
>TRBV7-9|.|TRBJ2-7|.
CASSLEVLGRSHEQYF
TGTGCCAGCAGCTTAGAAGTTTTGGGGAGGAGCCACGAGCAGTACTTC
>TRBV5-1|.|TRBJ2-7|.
CASSLVVGAERYEQYF
TGCGCCAGCAGCTTGGTTGTTGGGGCTGAACGGTACGAGCAGTACTTC
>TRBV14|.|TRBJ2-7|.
CASSQPGSGVTYEQYF
TGTGCCAGCAGCCAACCCGGGTCAGGGGTTACCTACGAGCAGTACTTC
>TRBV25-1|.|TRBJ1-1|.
CASSGRPGGLNTEAFF
TGTGCCAGCAGTGGCCGCCCGGGGGGGCTGAACACTGAAGCTTTCTTT
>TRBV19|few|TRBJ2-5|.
CASREGGLGTQYF
TGTGCCAGTAGGGAGGGCGGCCTGGGGACCCAGTACTTC
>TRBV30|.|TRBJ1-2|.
CAWTDRTDGGYTF
TGTGCCTGGACAGACAGGACCGACGGGGGCTACACCTTC
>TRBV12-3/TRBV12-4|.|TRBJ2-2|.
CASRLTPGELFF
TGTGCCAGCAGACTGACACCCGGGGAGCTGTTTTTT
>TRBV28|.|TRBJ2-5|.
CASSFATGPRETQYF
TGTGCCAGCAGTTTCGCGACAGGCCCGAGAGAGACCCAGTACTTC
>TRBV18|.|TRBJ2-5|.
CASSPNRETQYF
TGTGCCAGCTCACCAAACAGGGAGACCCAGTACTTC
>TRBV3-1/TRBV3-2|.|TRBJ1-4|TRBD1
CASSQDRGTGSRKLFF
TGTGCCAGCAGCCAAGATCGCGGGACAGGGAGTCGGAAACTGTTTTTT
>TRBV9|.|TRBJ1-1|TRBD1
CASSRSEQGVTEAFF
TGTGCCAGCAGTCGTAGTGAACAGGGGGTCACTGAAGCTTTCTTT
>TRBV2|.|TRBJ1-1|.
CASSLQGIEAFF
TGTGCCAGCAGTCTACAGGGTATTGAAGCTTTCTTT
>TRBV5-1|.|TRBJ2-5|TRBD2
CASSISGIRTQYF
TGCGCCAGCAGCATAAGCGGGATACGGACCCAGTACTTC
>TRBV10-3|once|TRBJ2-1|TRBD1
CAISESGRGNYNEQFF
TGTGCCATCAGTGAGTCGGGCAGGGGGAACTACAATGAGCAGTTCTTC
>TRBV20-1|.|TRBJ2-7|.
CSANGVYEQYF
TGCAGTGCTAACGGGGTCTACGAGCAGTACTTC